This T cell receptor (beta chain) was recovered during a study of T cells of healthy individuals. TCRdb reprocessed the 5' RACE reads with MiXCR, giving one entry per CDR3 protein. The sample has some 100,000 distinct CDR3 sequences, 17% seen once. Germline V gene lookup returns CDR1 MGHRA and CDR2 YSYEKL. The CDR3 length is 14 residues. Trimming removed 5 bases at V and 5 bases at J, with 15 bases between. The TCR originated in a human donor in good health. The genes are TRBV4-1 and TRBJ1-2; D possibly corresponds to TRBD1 (5 bases). As DNA, the CDR3 is TGCGCCAGCAGCGTACGACAGCAGACTTATGGCTACACCTTC. Translated, it gives CASSVRQQTYGYTF.